Each of the 2 T cell receptor beta chains below was sequenced from the same sample in a study of cytomegalovirus exposure and HLA in healthy donors. Amplification used 60 Vbeta primers and 13 Jbeta primers. Sequenced by immunoSEQ multiplex PCR; TCRdb stores in-frame clones only, minus some. The sample holds some 150,000 clones, approximately 79% seen once. Sequencing was performed on PBMCs. The receptors stem from a young woman in good health and CMV-seronegative.

The chain joins TRBV7-7 to TRBJ2-1, with TRBD2 identical over 9 bases. Germline CDR1 and CDR2: SSHAT and FNYEAQ (reference sequence). The CDR3 is 18 residues long. V lost 1 base to trimming and J lost 4 bases; unmatched junction nucleotides: 11. The CDR3 coding sequence is TGTGCCAGCAGCTTAGTGGTAGCGGGAGCGGGGTCTTACAATGAGCAGTTCTTC. This codes for CASSLVVAGAGSYNEQFF.

This clone was detected a few times. The rearrangement joins TRBV2 to TRBJ1-1, with D uncertain. Trimming pared 7 bases from V and 0 bases from J, leaving 12 bases between. Germline loops: CDR1 SNHLY, CDR2 FYNNEI. This CDR3 is 14 amino acids long. The CDR3 protein is CASIDGLMNTEAFF. The DNA of the CDR3 is TGTGCCAGCATCGACGGACTCATGAACACTGAAGCTTTCTTT. The full variable domain, in which reference TRBV2 and TRBJ1-1 provide the parts outside the CDR3, is EPEVTQTPSHQVTQMGQEVILRCVPISNHLYFYWYRQILGQKVEFLVSFYNNEISEKSEIFDDQFSVERPDGSNFTLKIRSTKLEDSAMYFCASIDGLMNTEAFFGQGTRLTVV.